These 16 T cell receptor beta chains were all obtained from the same sample, sequenced in a study of blood T cell repertoires in COVID-19 (dated by TCRdb to the early 2020s). Library preparation was by the immunoSEQ multiplex PCR assay. TCRdb's version of the immuneACCESS table is confined to in-frame rearrangements and falls short of the full clone set. An unresolved V gene accounts for under half of the shortfall where checked; the remainder is of unknown origin. This sample holds roughly 260,000 clones; 88% were observed only once. The ten most abundant clones make up about 4.1% of the sample. The sample was peripheral blood. The receptors here all came from a man in his 60s who had recovered from COVID-19.

The chain joins TRBV5-5 to TRBJ2-3; 8 nucleotides align to TRBD1. Germline lookup yields CDR1 SGHKS and CDR2 YYEKEE (reference sequence). The CDR3 totals 16 residues. V gave up 0 bases and J gave up 2 bases; unmatched junction bases: 5. For the CDR3, the DNA is TGTGCCAGCAGCTTGGCGAGGACAGGGTTCACAGATACGCAGTATTTT. Its translation: CASSLARTGFTDTQYF. Looking up the rest from reference TRBV5-5 and TRBJ2-3 gives the full variable domain: DAGVTQSPTHLIKTRGQQVTLRCSPISGHKSVSWYQQVLGQGPQFIFQYYEKEERGRGNFPDRFSARQFPNYSSELNVNALLLGDSALYLCASSLARTGFTDTQYFGPGTRLTVL.

The V and J genes are TRBV7-6 and TRBJ2-2; the match to TRBD1 covers 10 bases. The CDR3 sequence is 16 residues long. The junction had 7 bases not matched to a gene; V was cut back by 5 bases and J by 4 bases. The germline V gene encodes CDR1 SGHVS and CDR2 FNYEAQ. CDR3 coding DNA: TGTGCCAGCAGCCGACAGGGGGCGGAGGTCACCGGGGAGCTGTTTTTT. Translated, it gives CASSRQGAEVTGELFF.

The chain couples TRBV19 to TRBJ1-2, with D maybe TRBD1 (6 bases). The germline gives CDR1 LNHDA, CDR2 SQIVND (reference sequence). V gave up 6 bases and J gave up 2 bases, with 22 bases separating them. The CDR3 has 17 residues. The CDR3 DNA follows: TGTGCCAGTAGCTATGACCCGGGACAAGTAATAAACTATGGCTACACCTTC. It encodes CASSYDPGQVINYGYTF.

This clone has just a few counts. This chain links TRBV7-9 with TRBJ2-1; TRBD2 matches 8 bases. The CDR3 has 15 residues. V lost 5 bases to trimming and J lost 5 bases; unmatched junction nucleotides: 8. Germline V gene lookup returns CDR1 SEHNR and CDR2 FQNEAQ (reference sequence). The CDR3 DNA reads TGTGCCAGCAGCCGTACCGGGACTAGGGACAATGAGCAGTTCTTC. This sequence encodes CASSRTGTRDNEQFF.

This clone was picked up a small number of times. The CDR3 here is CASSVAGSYNSPLHF. Written as DNA, the CDR3 is TGTGCCAGCAGCGTAGCAGGCTCCTATAATTCACCCCTCCACTTT. The chain links TRBV9 to TRBJ1-6; no definite D call. Germline lookup yields CDR1 SGDLS and CDR2 YYNGEE. Trimming took off 0 bases at V and 0 bases at J, with 4 bases between the two ends. The CDR3 runs to 15 residues.

The rearrangement joins TRBV13 to TRBJ1-3; the match to TRBD1 covers 10 bases. Looked up from germline, CDR1 is PRHDT and CDR2 is FYEKMQ (reference sequence). V gave up 5 bases and J gave up 4 bases; unmatched junction bases: 8. The CDR3 is 16 amino acids. CDR3 in amino acids: CASSPTGGARGNTIYF. The CDR3 DNA sequence: TGTGCCAGCAGCCCGACAGGGGGCGCTCGAGGAAACACCATATATTTT.

This clone was counted once. The chain uses TRBV7-3 and TRBJ2-3, with 13 nucleotides matching TRBD2. V lost 4 bases, J lost 9 bases, and 7 bases stayed unmatched. This CDR3 comprises 15 residues. The germline CDR1 and CDR2 sequences are SGHTA and FQGTGA. The CDR3 nucleotides read TGTGCCAGCAGCTCTACTAGCGGGGGGGCACAAACGCAGTATTTT. Amino acid sequence: CASSSTSGGAQTQYF. Based on the CDR3 plus reference TRBV7-3 and TRBJ2-3, the full variable domain is GAGVSQTPSNKVTEKGKYVELRCDPISGHTALYWYRQSLGQGPEFLIYFQGTGAADDSGLPNDRFFAVRPEGSVSTLKIQRTERGDSAVYLCASSSTSGGAQTQYFGPGTRLTVL.

The chain has TRBV4-1 and TRBJ2-7; TRBD1 matches at 7 bases. Germline V gives CDR1 MGHRA, CDR2 YSYEKL. V dropped 4 bases and J dropped 3; count of bases not matched to a gene: 9. The CDR3 consists of 15 residues. CDR3 region: CASSPLTGVRYEQYF. CDR3 nucleotides: TGCGCCAGCAGCCCATTAACAGGGGTCCGCTACGAGCAGTACTTC.

This chain connects TRBV27 to TRBJ2-4, with D perhaps TRBD1 (7 bases). This CDR3 has 13 residues. The V gene lost 6 bases and the J gene lost 6 bases, with 12 bases spanning the gap. CDR1 and CDR2 (germline): MNHEY, SMNVEV (reference sequence). CDR3 residues: CASSQGGVNIQYF. The CDR3 DNA is TGTGCCAGCAGCCAGGGGGGTGTAAACATTCAGTACTTC.

The chain uses TRBV5-6 and TRBJ2-5; unclear D gene. The germline V and J ends were trimmed by 2 bases and 1 base, with 6 bases remaining between them. This CDR3 has 13 residues. Germline lookup yields CDR1 SGHDT and CDR2 YYEEEE. DNA of the CDR3: TGTGCCAGCAGCTTCGACACCCAAGAGACCCAGTACTTC. As protein: CASSFDTQETQYF.

The gene calls are TRBV5-8 and TRBJ1-2, with TRBD1 matching 8 bases. The CDR3 is made up of 11 amino acids. V lost 6 bases, J lost 5 bases, and 0 bases stayed unmatched. The V gene's germline CDR1 is SGHTS and CDR2 YDEGEE. DNA of the CDR3: TGTGCCAGCAACAGGGGGTATGGCTACACCTTC. Translating gives CASNRGYGYTF. The variable domain in full, completed from reference TRBV5-8 and TRBJ1-2, reads EAGVTQSPTHLIKTRGQQATLRCSPISGHTSVYWYQQALGLGLQFLLWYDEGEERNRGNFPPRFSGRQFPNYSSELNVNALELEDSALYLCASNRGYGYTFGSGTRLTVV.

This clone was detected only once. This rearrangement joins TRBV19 to TRBJ1-1, with 7 bases that match TRBD1. The germline gives CDR1 LNHDA, CDR2 SQIVND (reference sequence). This CDR3 region has 15 residues. Trimming took 4 bases from V and 1 from J; bases not matched to a gene: 6. The CDR3, as DNA: TGTGCCAGTAGTACTCGGGACAGCTCGAACACTGAAGCTTTCTTT. This codes for CASSTRDSSNTEAFF.

CDR3 protein: CATSSHGTRENYGYTF. The DNA for the CDR3 is TGTGCCACCAGTTCTCATGGTACTCGCGAAAACTATGGCTACACCTTC. The J gene is TRBJ1-2, the V gene TRBV24-1, with no clear D. This CDR3 is built from 16 residues. Germline V gives CDR1 KGHDR, CDR2 SFDVKD. V was shortened by 6 bases and J by 2 bases, with 18 bases between the two germline ends.

The chain is built from TRBV18 and TRBJ1-3; D gene ambiguous. The germline gives CDR1 KGHSH, CDR2 LQKENI. The CDR3 contains 14 residues. V gave up 3 bases and J gave up 4 bases, with 10 bases separating them. This chain's CDR3 is CASSPPPGGNTIYF. The CDR3 region has the DNA TGTGCCAGCTCACCTCCTCCGGGGGGAAACACCATATATTTT.

This chain joins TRBV6-2 or TRBV6-3 and TRBJ1-4, with 8 bases identical to TRBD1. Per germline, CDR1 MNHEY and CDR2 SVGEGT. The CDR3 runs to 14 residues. V dropped 5 bases and J dropped 6; count of bases not matched to a gene: 5. The CDR3 region has the DNA TGTGCCAGCAGTACGGACAGGGACGATGAAAAACTGTTTTTT. This sequence encodes CASSTDRDDEKLFF.

The chain couples TRBV5-1 to TRBJ2-3, with 8 bases fitting TRBD2. The germline CDR1 and CDR2 sequences are SGHRS and YFSETQ. CDR3 length equals 15 residues. V trimming: 2 bases; J trimming: 0 bases; junction bases outside the gene matches: 2. The CDR3 sequence is CASSFQRGSTDTQYF. The CDR3 nucleotides read TGCGCCAGCAGCTTTCAGCGGGGGAGCACAGATACGCAGTATTTT. Full variable domain (outside the CDR3, taken from reference TRBV5-1 and TRBJ2-3): KAGVTQTPRYLIKTRGQQVTLSCSPISGHRSVSWYQQTPGQGLQFLFEYFSETQRNKGNFPGRFSGRQFSNSRSEMNVSTLELGDSALYLCASSFQRGSTDTQYFGPGTRLTVL.